This T cell receptor (beta chain) was sequenced in a study of blood T cell repertoires in COVID-19 (dated by TCRdb to about 2020). For the wider study: Collaborator samples came from the United States, Italy and Spain and covered acute and convalescent phases of COVID-19. Where available, HLA class I and class II types were taken from metadata supplied by the sample provider and were not determined by assay-based typing. The material from the prospective study consisted of cDNA or gDNA derived from T cells, B-cell-depleted T cells, or PBMCs. The repertoires were released in a freely available public database intended as a resource for research on the immune response to SARS-CoV-2. Nearly every sample came with metadata listing a de-identified subject ID, COVID-19 status, age in years and sex. Samples came from the ongoing ImmuneRACE study (first 160 participants) plus 1,254 subjects from 6 global collaborators. Subjects who had been exposed to COVID-19, were actively infected with it, or had recovered from it provided the deeply sampled blood TCRbeta repertoires that made up the dataset.

From the cysteine up to the phenylalanine, the CDR3 has a length of 14 residues. The sequence is cut down to CDR3 DNA, 42 bases in frame from base 1. The germline V gene supplies CDR1 MNHEY and CDR2 SVGAGI. V is pruned by 5 bases and J by 3 bases, leaving 6 bases of the junction without a gene match. TCRbeta CDR3 regions were amplified from genomic DNA by means of the immunoSEQ Assay, a bias-controlled multiplex PCR. Concerning the study's data processing: Within the assay, amplification of reference gene primers was used to estimate how many nucleated cells each sample contained. To quantify the absolute abundance of each unique TCRbeta CDR3 rearrangement, sequence reads were collapsed and filtered. For each sample, productive Simpson clonality was calculated by taking the square root of Simpson's diversity index across productive rearrangements. What TCRdb holds here is the immuneACCESS table cut down to in-frame rearrangements. Part of the clones is not present; checked against another copy, under half of the missing clones reflect an unresolved V gene, and the others are unexplained. That table is the source of V, J and clone size, and D and trimming were worked out from the DNA. The sample records 150,000 or so clones, 87% of which are singletons. Of the sample, about 4.1% falls within the top ten clones.

Participants in the prospective study were enrolled through a virtual design, were aged roughly 18 to 90 years, and lived in approximately 25 United States geographic areas. To assign participants to cohorts, the prospective study relied on clinical history that participants themselves reported in a screening survey and a study questionnaire. Exposed participants had been in contact, within 2 weeks of entering the study, with a person who had a PCR-confirmed or clinician-diagnosed case of COVID-19. Mobile phlebotomists in the prospective study collected whole blood, serum and a nasopharyngeal or oropharyngeal swab from every participant. Over a roughly 2-month period, participants in the prospective study had the option of providing additional blood draws and questionnaires. Blood samples from the prospective study were shipped frozen or at room temperature prior to DNA extraction. Points on this clone: Which antigen it targets is not known. No much larger clonotype is one base removed from it; base qualities were not supplied.

Overall results and qualifications from the work: The amount of clinical and demographic metadata varied by source and participant and was provided uncurated.

Sample: PBMCs or T cells enriched from blood (not recorded which). The TCR was taken from a woman in her thirties or forties who had been exposed to COVID-19. The chain employs TRBV6-5 and TRBJ2-7, and 8 junction bases match TRBD1. The DNA reads as follows: TGTGCCAGCAGTCCCGGGACAGGTAACTACGAGCAGTACTTC. It codes for CASSPGTGNYEQYF.